Listed below are T cell receptor beta chains from one sample, sequenced in a study of human T cells and chemical hapten exposure. TCRdb re-called the RACE reads with MiXCR, one entry per CDR3 protein. This sample carries about 360,000 distinct CDR3 sequences, around 4.8% of them seen once, and the ten largest clones take under 2.5%. This sample comprised whole blood, obtained in connection with sensitization to the hapten diphenylcyclopropenone (DPC). The origin of the receptors is a woman aged 50 to 65 with alopecia areata. Some clones in this sample may be carry-over from other donors' samples. The CDR3 runs from the conserved cysteine through the conserved F or W. The D gene is left open where the match is weak. Expanded clones are given a class, and other clones once, few, many or no size at all.

CDR3 DNA: TGTGCCAGCAGAGCCGGGACAGGGAATTCACCCCTCCACTTT
CDR3 protein: CASRAGTGNSPLHF
clone size: few
D gene: TRBD1
V gene: TRBV6-4
J gene: TRBJ1-6

CDR3 DNA: TGCAGCGTTATTCAAAGCTCTGGGGCCAACGTCCTGACTTTC
CDR3 protein: CSVIQSSGANVLTF
clone size: .
D gene: .
V gene: TRBV29-1
J gene: TRBJ2-6

CDR3 DNA: TGCAGTGCCCCTAACCCGGGGCCAATGAACACTGAAGCTTTCTTT
CDR3 protein: CSAPNPGPMNTEAFF
clone size: many
D gene: .
V gene: TRBV20-1
J gene: TRBJ1-1

CDR3 DNA: TGTGCCAGCAGCTTACGAGCAGCCTATGGCTACACCTTC
CDR3 protein: CASSLRAAYGYTF
clone size: few
D gene: .
V gene: TRBV9
J gene: TRBJ1-2

CDR3 DNA: TGCAGCGTGGCCGGGACTAGCGGGGAAGGCACAGATACGCAGTATTTT
CDR3 protein: CSVAGTSGEGTDTQYF
clone size: many
D gene: TRBD2
V gene: TRBV29-1
J gene: TRBJ2-3

CDR3 DNA: TGTGCCAGCAGGGGGGGGACCATCCTCTATGGCTACACCTTC
CDR3 protein: CASRGGTILYGYTF
clone size: .
D gene: .
V gene: TRBV28
J gene: TRBJ1-2

CDR3 DNA: TGTGCCAGCAGTGAGTACCCAGGCGAGCAGTACTTC
CDR3 protein: CASSEYPGEQYF
clone size: few
D gene: .
V gene: TRBV2
J gene: TRBJ2-7

CDR3 DNA: TGTGCCAGCAGATCTTTCCAGGGGAACTATGGCTACACCTTC
CDR3 protein: CASRSFQGNYGYTF
clone size: many
D gene: .
V gene: TRBV12-3/TRBV12-4
J gene: TRBJ1-2

CDR3 DNA: TGTGCCAGCAGCCCCCCCGGAGCGCGGGAGCAGTACTTC
CDR3 protein: CASSPPGAREQYF
clone size: few
D gene: .
V gene: TRBV3-1
J gene: TRBJ2-7

CDR3 DNA: TGCGCCAGCAGCGTCGGACAGTTTAATGAAAAACTGTTTTTT
CDR3 protein: CASSVGQFNEKLFF
clone size: many
D gene: .
V gene: TRBV5-1
J gene: TRBJ1-4

CDR3 DNA: TGCAGTGCTCAGAGCGGGGGGGGAACAGATACGCAGTATTTT
CDR3 protein: CSAQSGGGTDTQYF
clone size: few
D gene: TRBD2
V gene: TRBV20-1
J gene: TRBJ2-3

CDR3 DNA: TGTGCCAGCAGCTTGGGACTAGCGGCCCCTGACGAGCAGTACTTC
CDR3 protein: CASSLGLAAPDEQYF
clone size: many
D gene: TRBD2
V gene: TRBV5-6
J gene: TRBJ2-7

CDR3 DNA: TGTGCCAGCAGCCCTAGGACAGGAGCCCATGGCTACACCTTC
CDR3 protein: CASSPRTGAHGYTF
clone size: .
D gene: TRBD1
V gene: TRBV7-2
J gene: TRBJ1-2

CDR3 DNA: TGCAGCGGAGACTCGGGACTAGCGGTCGGGGGTACGCAGTATTTT
CDR3 protein: CSGDSGLAVGGTQYF
clone size: many
D gene: TRBD2
V gene: TRBV20-1
J gene: TRBJ2-3

CDR3 DNA: TGCGCCAGCAGCCCGGGACAAATGGCAAACGGCGGGTACTTC
CDR3 protein: CASSPGQMANGGYF
clone size: many
D gene: .
V gene: TRBV5-1
J gene: TRBJ2-7

CDR3 DNA: TGTGCCAGCAGCGTAGCGGTTGGACAGAACTATGGCTACACCTTC
CDR3 protein: CASSVAVGQNYGYTF
clone size: many
D gene: .
V gene: TRBV9
J gene: TRBJ1-2

CDR3 DNA: TGTGCCAGCGACCCCGCCCTATCCTACAATGAGCAGTTCTTC
CDR3 protein: CASDPALSYNEQFF
clone size: many
D gene: .
V gene: TRBV7-9
J gene: TRBJ2-1

CDR3 DNA: TGCGCCAGCAGCTCCTTTGACAGGGGATCTGAAGCTTTCTTT
CDR3 protein: CASSSFDRGSEAFF
clone size: many
D gene: TRBD1
V gene: TRBV5-1
J gene: TRBJ1-1

CDR3 DNA: TGCAGTGCTGCCCACCTGACAGGGAATCGAAGCGAGCAGTACTTC
CDR3 protein: CSAAHLTGNRSEQYF
clone size: few
D gene: TRBD1
V gene: TRBV20-1
J gene: TRBJ2-7

CDR3 DNA: TGTGCCAGCAGTGAAAAAGGGAGTGTAAGCTACACCTTC
CDR3 protein: CASSEKGSVSYTF
clone size: few
D gene: .
V gene: TRBV2
J gene: TRBJ1-2

CDR3 DNA: TGTGCCAGCAGCCGAGACGCCGGCACGGATACGCAGTATTTT
CDR3 protein: CASSRDAGTDTQYF
clone size: many
D gene: .
V gene: TRBV7-2
J gene: TRBJ2-3

CDR3 DNA: TGTGCCACTCCCTCCAAAAGGGTCCACGAGCAGTACTTC
CDR3 protein: CATPSKRVHEQYF
clone size: few
D gene: .
V gene: TRBV19
J gene: TRBJ2-7

CDR3 DNA: TGCAGCGTTGAACCCCTAGCACGCTACGAGCAGTACTTC
CDR3 protein: CSVEPLARYEQYF
clone size: many
D gene: .
V gene: TRBV29-1
J gene: TRBJ2-7

CDR3 DNA: TGTGCCAGCAGCGTACCAGGCTCGGAGACCCAGTACTTC
CDR3 protein: CASSVPGSETQYF
clone size: many
D gene: .
V gene: TRBV9
J gene: TRBJ2-5

CDR3 DNA: TGTGCCACCAGCAGTGGACCGAACACTGAAGCTTTCTTT
CDR3 protein: CATSSGPNTEAFF
clone size: .
D gene: .
V gene: TRBV15
J gene: TRBJ1-1

CDR3 DNA: TGCAGTGCCTTGCAGGGGGAGACCCAGTACTTC
CDR3 protein: CSALQGETQYF
clone size: .
D gene: .
V gene: TRBV20-1
J gene: TRBJ2-5

CDR3 DNA: TGCAGTGCTAGGTCTCAGGGAGGGACTGAAGCTTTCTTT
CDR3 protein: CSARSQGGTEAFF
clone size: few
D gene: .
V gene: TRBV20-1
J gene: TRBJ1-1

CDR3 DNA: TGCAGCGTGAAGGGTGCGGTTTTAGGAGCTTTCTTT
CDR3 protein: CSVKGAVLGAFF
clone size: few
D gene: .
V gene: TRBV29-1
J gene: TRBJ1-1

CDR3 DNA: TGCGCCAGCAGCCAAGATAACCTAGCGGGAGGGGCAGATACGCAGTATTTT
CDR3 protein: CASSQDNLAGGADTQYF
clone size: many
D gene: TRBD2
V gene: TRBV4-3
J gene: TRBJ2-3

CDR3 DNA: TGTGCCAGCAGACAACACCAGAACACTGAAGCTTTCTTT
CDR3 protein: CASRQHQNTEAFF
clone size: .
D gene: .
V gene: TRBV7-2
J gene: TRBJ1-1

CDR3 DNA: TGTGCCAGCAGCTTGGGGACCTTCACAGATACGCAGTATTTT
CDR3 protein: CASSLGTFTDTQYF
clone size: many
D gene: .
V gene: TRBV7-9
J gene: TRBJ2-3

CDR3 DNA: TGTGCCACCAGCAAGAAAGGCAGCACAGATACGCAGTATTTT
CDR3 protein: CATSKKGSTDTQYF
clone size: .
D gene: .
V gene: TRBV15
J gene: TRBJ2-3

CDR3 DNA: TGCAGTGCCACCGGGACTAGCGGGGGGCCCATCCGGGAGCAGTTCTTC
CDR3 protein: CSATGTSGGPIREQFF
clone size: many
D gene: TRBD2
V gene: TRBV20-1
J gene: TRBJ2-1

CDR3 DNA: TGTGCCAGCAGTTCCTGGACAGGGGGCTCTCCTGGGGCCAACGTCCTGACTTTC
CDR3 protein: CASSSWTGGSPGANVLTF
clone size: many
D gene: TRBD1
V gene: TRBV5-5
J gene: TRBJ2-6

CDR3 DNA: TGCGCCAGCAGCCCGTGGACAGAGTCCACAGATACGCAGTATTTT
CDR3 protein: CASSPWTESTDTQYF
clone size: .
D gene: .
V gene: TRBV4-1
J gene: TRBJ2-3

CDR3 DNA: TGTGCCAGCAGCAAAGAAGGGTTCTCTAATTCACCCCTCCACTTT
CDR3 protein: CASSKEGFSNSPLHF
clone size: .
D gene: .
V gene: TRBV21-1
J gene: TRBJ1-6

CDR3 DNA: TGTGCCAGCAGCCAGGGACAGGGTTTAACTGAAGCTTTCTTT
CDR3 protein: CASSQGQGLTEAFF
clone size: many
D gene: TRBD1
V gene: TRBV11-2
J gene: TRBJ1-1

CDR3 DNA: TGTGCCAGCAGGACCGGGACTAGCGGGAGTCTCCTCTACAATGAGCAGTTCTTC
CDR3 protein: CASRTGTSGSLLYNEQFF
clone size: .
D gene: TRBD2
V gene: TRBV27
J gene: TRBJ2-1

CDR3 DNA: TGCGCCAGCAGCCAACAAGACAGGGTAGCTGAAAAACTGTTTTTT
CDR3 protein: CASSQQDRVAEKLFF
clone size: many
D gene: TRBD1
V gene: TRBV4-3
J gene: TRBJ1-4

CDR3 DNA: TGTGCCAGTAGCATGGGGGGACAGAATCCCGATGAGCAGTTCTTC
CDR3 protein: CASSMGGQNPDEQFF
clone size: many
D gene: .
V gene: TRBV19
J gene: TRBJ2-1

CDR3 DNA: TGCGCCAGCAGCCAAGAGGGGGCTCGACCCCCCGATACGCAGTATTTT
CDR3 protein: CASSQEGARPPDTQYF
clone size: many
D gene: .
V gene: TRBV4-1
J gene: TRBJ2-3

CDR3 DNA: TGCAGTGCTCCCGGGGGGGGCCGGTTTTACGAGCAGTACTTC
CDR3 protein: CSAPGGGRFYEQYF
clone size: few
D gene: TRBD2
V gene: TRBV20-1
J gene: TRBJ2-7

CDR3 DNA: TGTGCCAGCAGTGCGATCTTCTCAGATACGCAGTATTTT
CDR3 protein: CASSAIFSDTQYF
clone size: many
D gene: .
V gene: TRBV2
J gene: TRBJ2-3

CDR3 DNA: TGTGCCAGCAGCTCAACCCATCGGCTAGGGTTCTACAATGAGCAGTTCTTC
CDR3 protein: CASSSTHRLGFYNEQFF
clone size: few
D gene: .
V gene: TRBV12-3/TRBV12-4
J gene: TRBJ2-1

CDR3 DNA: TGCGCCAGCAGCCCCCAGGGCATCGACGAGCAGTACTTC
CDR3 protein: CASSPQGIDEQYF
clone size: many
D gene: .
V gene: TRBV5-1
J gene: TRBJ2-7

CDR3 DNA: TGTGCCAGCAGCCCGTGGGGGGTAGGACGCGGGGGGCCCCAGCATTTT
CDR3 protein: CASSPWGVGRGGPQHF
clone size: many
D gene: .
V gene: TRBV28
J gene: TRBJ1-5

CDR3 DNA: TGCGCCAGAAGGTACGAGCAGTACTTC
CDR3 protein: CARRYEQYF
clone size: many
D gene: .
V gene: TRBV5-1
J gene: TRBJ2-7

CDR3 DNA: TGTGCCACCCGGTCAGGGGGCGCTTCACCCCTCCACTTT
CDR3 protein: CATRSGGASPLHF
clone size: .
D gene: TRBD1
V gene: TRBV19
J gene: TRBJ1-6

CDR3 DNA: TGTGCCATCAGTGAGAGCCGGGACGGAAATTCACCCCTCCACTTT
CDR3 protein: CAISESRDGNSPLHF
clone size: few
D gene: .
V gene: TRBV10-3
J gene: TRBJ1-6

CDR3 DNA: TGTGCCAGCAGGAACCCCCGGGGACAGGGAAACTATAATTCACCCCTCCACTTT
CDR3 protein: CASRNPRGQGNYNSPLHF
clone size: .
D gene: TRBD1
V gene: TRBV6-1
J gene: TRBJ1-6

CDR3 DNA: TGCAGCGTTGACGGGTCTAGCGGGGCGAACACCGGGGAGCTGTTTTTT
CDR3 protein: CSVDGSSGANTGELFF
clone size: .
D gene: TRBD2
V gene: TRBV29-1
J gene: TRBJ2-2

CDR3 DNA: TGTGCCAGCAGCTTGGTACCACAGTTCGGAAACACCATATATTTT
CDR3 protein: CASSLVPQFGNTIYF
clone size: .
D gene: .
V gene: TRBV7-2
J gene: TRBJ1-3

CDR3 DNA: TGTGCCAGCAGTGGTACGGGTGCCTATGGCTACACCTTC
CDR3 protein: CASSGTGAYGYTF
clone size: few
D gene: .
V gene: TRBV6-1
J gene: TRBJ1-2

CDR3 DNA: TGCGCCAGCAGCCAAGAGCGCGCAGGGACTGAAGCTTTCTTT
CDR3 protein: CASSQERAGTEAFF
clone size: .
D gene: .
V gene: TRBV4-1
J gene: TRBJ1-1

CDR3 DNA: TGTGCCAGCAGCCAATCCCAGGGTCGGTCCTACGAGCAGTACTTC
CDR3 protein: CASSQSQGRSYEQYF
clone size: many
D gene: .
V gene: TRBV3-1
J gene: TRBJ2-7